A single sample gave rise to the 24 T cell receptor beta chains below, sequenced in a study of blood T cell repertoires in COVID-19. The method was immunoSEQ multiplex PCR; TCRdb's version includes in-frame clones alone and lacks a portion of them. The repertoire holds around 200,000 clones, with roughly 87% as singletons. The sequenced material came from peripheral blood. Source of these receptors: a man in his forties with active or convalescent COVID-19.

V gene TRBV28 combines with J gene TRBJ1-1, with a tentative D call TRBD1 (6 bases). V was trimmed by 10 bases and J by 0 bases, leaving 9 bases between them. Germline V CDR1 and CDR2: MDHEN, SYDVKM. This CDR3 comprises 12 residues. CDR3 DNA sequence: TGTGCCACTGGACAGCTGAACACTGAAGCTTTCTTT. This translates into CATGQLNTEAFF.

V and J are TRBV30 and TRBJ2-1; 7 bases map to TRBD2. After removal of 2 bases from V and 2 bases from J, the junction contained 3 bases not matched to a gene. CDR3 length: 14 residues. Germline CDR1 GTSNPN, CDR2 SVGIG (reference sequence). CDR3 protein: CAWSREVAYNEQFF. As DNA, the CDR3 is TGTGCCTGGAGTCGGGAGGTGGCCTACAATGAGCAGTTCTTC.

The rearrangement uses TRBV2 and TRBJ1-5; TRBD1 aligns across 7 bases. Germline assignment: CDR1 SNHLY and CDR2 FYNNEI. With 8 bases clipped from V and 2 bases from J, the junction kept 6 bases outside the gene matches. The CDR3 spans 14 residues. The CDR3 is CASSRDRGNQPQHF. CDR3 in DNA: TGTGCCAGCTCCCGGGACAGAGGCAATCAGCCCCAGCATTTT. The full variable domain, in which reference TRBV2 and TRBJ1-5 provide the parts outside the CDR3, is EPEVTQTPSHQVTQMGQEVILRCVPISNHLYFYWYRQILGQKVEFLVSFYNNEISEKSEIFDDQFSVERPDGSNFTLKIRSTKLEDSAMYFCASSRDRGNQPQHFGDGTRLSIL.

V usage is TRBV9 and J usage is TRBJ2-1; 8 bases align to TRBD1. The CDR3 spans 15 residues. The junction had 9 bases not matched to a gene; V was cut back by 1 base and J by 9 bases. From germline, CDR1 is SGDLS and CDR2 YYNGEE. The CDR3 bases are TGTGCCAGCAGCGTATATGACCAGGGGGCAAGTGAGCAGTTCTTC. Translating gives CASSVYDQGASEQFF.

The chain has TRBV5-1 and TRBJ2-3, with 9 bases identical to TRBD2. Germline lookup yields CDR1 SGHRS and CDR2 YFSETQ. The J segment lost 2 bases and the V segment lost 3 bases, leaving 7 bases of the junction unmatched. The CDR3 is 16 amino acids. The CDR3 nucleotides are TGCGCCAGCAGCTCATTTAGCGGGGGCTACACAGATACGCAGTATTTT. This codes for CASSSFSGGYTDTQYF.

V gene TRBV7-9 combines with J gene TRBJ1-1; 8 nucleotides match TRBD1. CDR1 is SEHNR and CDR2 is FQNEAQ in the germline V gene (reference sequence). CDR3 length equals 12 residues. Germline trimming cut 5 bases from V and 6 bases from J; bases unmatched to any gene: 2. CDR3 protein: CASSPGGAEAFF. For the CDR3, the DNA is TGTGCCAGCAGCCCAGGGGGCGCTGAAGCTTTCTTT. The whole variable domain, filled in from reference TRBV7-9 and TRBJ1-1, reads DTGVSQNPRHKITKRGQNVTFRCDPISEHNRLYWYRQTLGQGPEFLTYFQNEAQLEKSRLLSDRFSAERPKGSFSTLEIQRTEQGDSAMYLCASSPGGAEAFFGQGTRLTVV.

This chain links TRBV6-1 with TRBJ2-6; 8 bases fit TRBD1. Germline CDR1 MNHNS, CDR2 SASEGT. The CDR3 is 16 residues long. V lost 3 bases and J lost 2; bases outside the gene matches: 3. This chain's CDR3 is CASSDRGLAGANVLTF. The CDR3 nucleotides read TGTGCCAGCAGTGACAGGGGGCTAGCTGGGGCCAACGTCCTGACTTTC.

The CDR3 region has the DNA TGCGCCAGCAGCCCGGGCGGAGGTAACTATGGCTACACCTTC. Translated: CASSPGGGNYGYTF. The V call is TRBV5-1, the J call TRBJ1-2; D is unresolved. The V gene's germline CDR1 is SGHRS and CDR2 YFSETQ. The CDR3 is 14 amino acids. Between the trimmed V and J ends, which lost 4 bases and 1 base, there was a span of 11 bases. Variable domain in full (rest from reference TRBV5-1 and TRBJ1-2): KAGVTQTPRYLIKTRGQQVTLSCSPISGHRSVSWYQQTPGQGLQFLFEYFSETQRNKGNFPGRFSGRQFSNSRSEMNVSTLELGDSALYLCASSPGGGNYGYTFGSGTRLTVV.

DNA for the CDR3: TGCGCCAGCAGTCATGGACAGGCACCGATGGGCTACACCTTC. This translates into CASSHGQAPMGYTF. This chain connects TRBV10-1 to TRBJ1-2; TRBD1 matches 7 bases. The CDR3 length is 14 residues. CDR1 and CDR2 from the germline V gene are WNHNN and SYGVQD (reference sequence). The J segment lost 8 bases and the V segment lost 5 bases, leaving 11 bases of the junction unmatched.

The rearrangement joins TRBV9 to TRBJ2-2, with a tentative D call TRBD2 (7 bases). Trimming pared 6 bases from V and 3 bases from J, leaving 15 bases between. Germline V gene data show CDR1 as SGDLS and CDR2 as YYNGEE. The CDR3 consists of 15 residues. The CDR3: CASKVGGDHTGELFF. As DNA, the CDR3 is TGTGCCAGCAAAGTAGGGGGGGACCACACCGGGGAGCTGTTTTTT.

This clone was observed once. This chain connects TRBV29-1 to TRBJ2-1; D is unclear. This CDR3 is 14 amino acids long. Per germline, CDR1 SQVTM and CDR2 ANQGSEA. Trimming took off 8 bases at V and 0 bases at J, with 14 bases between the two ends. The CDR3 reads CSTVVPSSYNEQFF. The CDR3 nucleotides read TGCAGCACCGTGGTTCCTAGCTCCTACAATGAGCAGTTCTTC.

V and J are TRBV2 and TRBJ1-5; possible D gene TRBD1, 6 bases. The CDR3 extends over 15 amino acids. CDR1 and CDR2 from the germline V gene are SNHLY and FYNNEI. V gave up 5 bases and J gave up 6 bases, with 17 bases separating them. CDR3 DNA: TGTGCCAGCAGTCCGTTTCGGGGGGCGGGTCAGCCCCAGCATTTT. Residues: CASSPFRGAGQPQHF.

The chain employs TRBV7-8 and TRBJ2-3; D ambiguous. The V and J ends lost 5 bases and 7 bases respectively, with 4 bases between them. The germline V gene has CDR1 SGHVS and CDR2 FQNEAQ. CDR3 length: 10 amino acids. CDR3 sequence (DNA): TGTGCCAGCAGCCTCAATACGCAGTATTTT. Its protein is CASSLNTQYF.

V gene TRBV11-2 combines with J gene TRBJ2-2, with a possible D match to TRBD2 (5 bases). The germline V gene encodes CDR1 SGHAT and CDR2 FQNNGV. The CDR3 runs 16 residues. The ends were cut back, 1 base at V and 3 bases at J, with 12 bases in the middle. The CDR3 region is CASSLVVGEYTGELFF. The CDR3 nucleotides are TGTGCCAGCAGCTTAGTGGTCGGGGAGTACACCGGGGAGCTGTTTTTT.

This clone was counted between two and nine times. The chain couples TRBV2 to TRBJ1-1, with no clear D. This CDR3 has 14 residues. V was pared by 5 bases and J by 5 bases, with 15 bases between. In germline, CDR1 is SNHLY, CDR2 FYNNEI. Here the CDR3 reads CASSIRVRETEAFF. CDR3 nucleotide sequence: TGTGCCAGCAGTATCCGTGTCCGGGAAACTGAAGCTTTCTTT.

CDR3 residues: CASSQTGGSTDTQYF. The CDR3, as DNA: TGCGCCAGCAGCCAGACAGGGGGGAGCACAGATACGCAGTATTTT. The J gene is TRBJ2-3, the V gene TRBV5-1; 9 nucleotides agree with TRBD1. The V gene end was trimmed by 4 bases and the J gene end by 0 bases; junction bases not matched to a gene: 3. Germline V gene lookup returns CDR1 SGHRS and CDR2 YFSETQ. CDR3 length equals 15 residues.

The V call is TRBV15, the J call TRBJ1-2, with D uncertain. Trimming shortened V by 4 bases and J by 2 bases, and 14 bases separated the two germline ends. The CDR3 is 15 amino acids. Germline CDR1 and CDR2: LNHNV and YYDKDF (reference sequence). DNA of the CDR3: TGTGCCACCAGCACCCACACAGTAACAAACTATGGCTACACCTTC. This codes for CATSTHTVTNYGYTF.

The chain joins TRBV19 to TRBJ1-1, with TRBD1 as a possible D gene (5 bases). This CDR3 contains 17 residues. The germline V gene encodes CDR1 LNHDA and CDR2 SQIVND (reference sequence). V was pared by 1 base and J by 2 bases, with 17 bases between. CDR3 sequence: CASSIGGAEGLNTEAFF. The CDR3 nucleotides read TGTGCCAGTAGTATAGGGGGCGCGGAGGGCCTTAACACTGAAGCTTTCTTT.

Here the CDR3 reads CAISPTGTWGVDTEAFF. The CDR3 nucleotides read TGTGCCATCAGTCCGACAGGGACATGGGGTGTGGACACTGAAGCTTTCTTT. The genes are TRBV10-3 and TRBJ1-1; 7 bases line up with TRBD1. The CDR3 consists of 17 residues. Germline V gene sequence: CDR1 ENHRY, CDR2 SYGVKD. J gave up 3 bases and V 5 bases, and 15 bases lay outside the gene matches.

This rearrangement joins TRBV20-1 to TRBJ1-4; 10 nucleotides align to TRBD1. Unmatched junction bases numbered 4, after V lost 3 bases and J lost 6 bases. The CDR3 extends over 14 amino acids. CDR1 is DFQATT and CDR2 is SNEGSKA in the germline V gene (reference sequence). The CDR3 nucleotides read TGCAGTGCTAGTGGGGACAGGGGCTATGAAAAACTGTTTTTT. This gives the protein CSASGDRGYEKLFF.

The V call is TRBV2, the J call TRBJ2-1, with 7 bases lining up with TRBD2. Germline CDR1 is SNHLY and CDR2 is FYNNEI. After removal of 8 bases from V and 2 bases from J, the junction contained 3 bases not matched to a gene. CDR3 length equals 13 residues. CDR3 sequence (DNA): TGTGCCAGCCCTAGCGGCACCTACAATGAGCAGTTCTTC. Amino acids: CASPSGTYNEQFF.

This clone was observed a few times. The gene calls are TRBV27 and TRBJ2-3, with a weak D call TRBD1 (7 bases). Germline V gene sequence: CDR1 MNHEY, CDR2 SMNVEV (reference sequence). Trimming stripped 6 bases from V and 6 bases from J, with 16 bases between. CDR3 size: 14 residues. CDR3 sequence: CASSRNGGGDTQYF. The CDR3 coding sequence is TGTGCCAGCAGCCGAAACGGAGGGGGCGATACGCAGTATTTT.

The V and J genes are TRBV7-9 and TRBJ2-5; 10 nucleotides agree with TRBD1. The V and J ends lost 3 bases and 1 base, in that order; junction bases with no gene match: 2. The CDR3 contains 15 residues. In germline, CDR1 is SEHNR, CDR2 FQNEAQ (reference sequence). CDR3: CASSFGQGVQETQYF. CDR3 in DNA: TGTGCCAGCAGCTTCGGACAGGGGGTCCAAGAGACCCAGTACTTC.

J is TRBJ1-4 and V is TRBV6-2 or TRBV6-3, with TRBD1 identical over 8 bases. V lost 3 bases to trimming and J lost 8 bases; unmatched junction nucleotides: 8. The V gene's germline CDR1 is MNHEY and CDR2 SVGEGT. The CDR3 runs to 15 residues. The CDR3 spells CASSYQGALEEKLFF. CDR3 in DNA: TGTGCCAGCAGTTATCAGGGGGCGCTTGAGGAAAAACTGTTTTTT.